This is a list of T cell receptor beta chains from one sample in a study of T-cell memory formation after mild COVID-19. TCRdb re-called the 5' RACE reads with MiXCR, one entry per CDR3 protein. The sample has about 560,000 distinct CDR3 sequences, less than 25% seen once. Sequencing input: PBMCs or a T cell subset sorted from them (not recorded which). The receptors come from an adult woman who had mild COVID-19 (a few samples of this study predate the infection). Cell type and time point are not known. Both conserved end residues are part of each CDR3. The D gene is left open where the match is weak. The size entry is marked missing in some rows and otherwise reads once, few, many or a size class.

J,D,size,V,CDR3,DNA
TRBJ2-7,TRBD2,NA,TRBV7-7,CASSSGLAGPLFLYEQYF,TGTGCCAGCAGCTCAGGACTAGCGGGGCCCCTTTTCCTCTACGAGCAGTACTTC
TRBJ2-2,TRBD2,few,TRBV5-6,CASSKPGLAGEAGELFF,TGTGCCAGCAGCAAGCCGGGACTAGCGGGGGAGGCCGGGGAGCTGTTTTTT
TRBJ2-5,NA,NA,TRBV7-9,CASSLTDQETQYF,TGTGCCAGCAGCTTGACAGACCAAGAGACCCAGTACTTC
TRBJ2-2,NA,NA,TRBV5-1,CASSLDPGRGTGELFF,TGCGCCAGCAGCTTGGATCCGGGCCGAGGGACCGGGGAGCTGTTTTTT
TRBJ2-4,NA,few,TRBV6-6,CASSHLQVAKNIQYF,TGTGCCAGCAGTCACCTACAGGTAGCCAAAAACATTCAGTACTTC
TRBJ1-1,NA,few,TRBV7-9,CASSTDEWGVMNTEAFF,TGTGCCAGCAGTACAGACGAATGGGGGGTAATGAACACTGAAGCTTTCTTT
TRBJ1-2,TRBD1,NA,TRBV3-1,CASSPWDRGPYGYTF,TGTGCCAGCAGCCCTTGGGACAGGGGCCCCTATGGCTACACCTTC
TRBJ2-7,TRBD2,few,TRBV12-3/TRBV12-4,CASSSGLAGLPYEQYF,TGTGCCAGCAGTTCGGGACTAGCGGGTCTACCCTACGAGCAGTACTTC
TRBJ2-7,TRBD2,NA,TRBV12-3/TRBV12-4,CASSSTTSSYEQYF,TGTGCCAGCAGTTCGACGACTAGCAGCTACGAGCAGTACTTC
TRBJ2-1,TRBD2,NA,TRBV30,CAWSYWGGKQFF,TGTGCCTGGAGTTACTGGGGGGGGAAGCAGTTCTTC
TRBJ2-3,NA,NA,TRBV21-1,CASSKGEQQVTDTQYF,TGTGCCAGCAGCAAAGGTGAACAGCAAGTCACAGATACGCAGTATTTT
TRBJ2-2,TRBD2,few,TRBV20-1,CSASGTSGDTGELFF,TGCAGTGCTTCCGGGACTAGCGGGGACACCGGGGAGCTGTTTTTT
TRBJ2-1,TRBD1,NA,TRBV6-5,CASRFDRGYNEQFF,TGTGCCAGCAGATTCGACAGGGGTTACAATGAGCAGTTCTTC
TRBJ2-5,NA,many,TRBV7-7,CASSLVGKQETQYF,TGTGCTAGCAGCTTAGTAGGAAAGCAAGAGACCCAGTACTTC
TRBJ1-2,NA,once,TRBV6-2/TRBV6-3,CASSYAGIGYTF,TGTGCCAGCAGTTATGCCGGGATTGGCTACACCTTC
TRBJ2-3,NA,many,TRBV7-9,CASSFSGHADTQYF,TGTGCCAGCAGCTTCTCCGGTCATGCGGATACGCAGTATTTT
TRBJ1-2,TRBD1,NA,TRBV7-9,CASSLAGQGGYTF,TGTGCCAGCAGCTTAGCGGGACAGGGAGGCTACACCTTC
TRBJ2-7,TRBD2,many,TRBV7-8,CASSLAGSGRIVYEQYF,TGTGCCAGCAGCTTAGCGGGGAGCGGGAGAATTGTCTACGAGCAGTACTTC
TRBJ2-4,NA,few,TRBV7-9,CASSLAGVNIQYF,TGTGCCAGCAGCTTAGCGGGGGTGAACATTCAGTACTTC
TRBJ1-1,NA,few,TRBV27,CASSLVWGAEAFF,TGTGCCAGCAGTTTAGTTTGGGGGGCTGAAGCTTTCTTT
TRBJ2-2,NA,few,TRBV5-1,CASSLAEGAGELFF,TGCGCCAGCAGCTTGGCCGAGGGGGCCGGGGAGCTGTTTTTT
TRBJ1-3,NA,few,TRBV11-2,CASSLDWDTRNTIYF,TGTGCCAGCAGCTTAGATTGGGACACTAGAAACACCATATATTTT
TRBJ2-5,NA,NA,TRBV25-1,CASSFEQETQYF,TGTGCCAGCAGTTTCGAGCAAGAGACCCAGTACTTC
TRBJ2-3,NA,few,TRBV4-1,CASSQGWQGTDTQYF,TGCGCCAGCAGCCAAGGGTGGCAGGGGACAGATACGCAGTATTTT
TRBJ2-7,TRBD2,NA,TRBV5-1,CASRPAIASGTNEQYF,TGCGCCAGCAGGCCCGCAATAGCTAGCGGGACAAATGAGCAGTACTTC
TRBJ1-3,NA,few,TRBV7-2,CASSFLSGNTIYF,TGTGCCAGCAGTTTCCTCTCTGGAAACACCATATATTTT
TRBJ1-2,NA,NA,TRBV24-1,CATSSTPRRGGPNYGYTF,TGTGCCACCAGCTCTACCCCTCGGCGAGGAGGACCTAACTATGGCTACACCTTC
TRBJ2-2,TRBD1,few,TRBV7-7,CASSLTGEMNTGELFF,TGTGCCAGCAGCCTAACAGGGGAAATGAACACCGGGGAGCTGTTTTTT
TRBJ2-1,TRBD2,NA,TRBV7-2,CASSLDSGGSKFF,TGTGCCAGCAGCTTAGATAGCGGGGGCTCAAAGTTCTTC
TRBJ1-1,NA,NA,TRBV12-3/TRBV12-4,CASRNTENTEAFF,TGTGCCAGCAGGAACACGGAGAACACTGAAGCTTTCTTT
TRBJ2-5,TRBD1,few,TRBV7-8,CASSPHSGQVQETQYF,TGTGCCAGCAGCCCCCACAGCGGACAGGTTCAAGAGACCCAGTACTTC
TRBJ2-5,NA,few,TRBV4-1,CASSQDPDLTQTQYF,TGCGCCAGCAGCCAAGATCCGGATTTGACGCAGACCCAGTACTTC
TRBJ2-6,NA,many,TRBV7-9,CASSLVAGANVLTF,TGTGCCAGCAGCTTAGTCGCTGGGGCCAACGTCCTGACTTTC
TRBJ2-5,TRBD2,NA,TRBV4-3,CASSQESREGETQYF,TGCGCCAGCAGCCAAGAATCACGGGAGGGAGAGACCCAGTACTTC
TRBJ2-7,TRBD1,NA,TRBV7-2,CASSPAPGTGFDEQYF,TGTGCCAGCAGCCCAGCTCCCGGGACAGGGTTTGACGAGCAGTACTTC
TRBJ1-1,NA,many,TRBV5-1,CASSLEAAGNTEAFF,TGCGCCAGCAGCTTGGAGGCAGCGGGGAACACTGAAGCTTTCTTT
TRBJ2-3,TRBD2,few,TRBV6-5,CASTNLGGGRTDTQYF,TGTGCCAGCACCAACCTGGGGGGGGGACGCACAGATACGCAGTATTTT
TRBJ1-1,NA,many,TRBV5-1,CASRIATGNTEAFF,TGCGCCAGTAGAATAGCGACAGGGAACACTGAAGCTTTCTTT
TRBJ2-1,TRBD1,few,TRBV24-1,CATSDTYRGSSYNEQFF,TGTGCCACCAGTGATACCTACAGGGGAAGCTCCTACAATGAGCAGTTCTTC
TRBJ2-1,TRBD2,few,TRBV11-2,CASSLLTSGVYNEQFF,TGTGCCAGCAGTTTATTAACTAGCGGGGTTTACAATGAGCAGTTCTTC
TRBJ2-5,TRBD1,few,TRBV3-1,CASSSGTGGWETQYF,TGTGCCAGCAGCTCAGGAACAGGGGGCTGGGAGACCCAGTACTTC
TRBJ1-2,TRBD1,many,TRBV2,CASSVSTGTEENYGYTF,TGTGCCAGCAGTGTCAGTACCGGGACAGAGGAAAACTATGGCTACACCTTC
TRBJ2-1,NA,NA,TRBV4-2,CASSQVRSSPDNEQFF,TGTGCCAGCAGCCAAGTAAGGTCTAGCCCAGACAATGAGCAGTTCTTC
TRBJ1-2,NA,NA,TRBV29-1,CSVRSLSNYGYTF,TGCAGCGTCAGATCCCTGTCTAACTATGGCTACACCTTC
TRBJ2-7,NA,few,TRBV4-1,CASSQDLSGGGPEQYF,TGCGCCAGCAGCCAAGATCTATCAGGAGGGGGTCCCGAGCAGTACTTC
TRBJ2-3,TRBD2,few,TRBV27,CASSPTSGKSVDTQYF,TGTGCCAGCAGTCCTACTAGCGGGAAATCAGTGGATACGCAGTATTTT
TRBJ2-5,NA,few,TRBV4-2,CASSQDRGGWETQYF,TGTGCCAGCAGCCAAGATAGGGGGGGCTGGGAGACCCAGTACTTC
TRBJ2-1,NA,NA,TRBV6-2/TRBV6-3,CASSRRDTLYNEQFF,TGTGCCAGCAGTCGCCGGGACACCCTCTACAATGAGCAGTTCTTC
TRBJ2-7,NA,few,TRBV12-3/TRBV12-4,CASSFLAAGAGREQYF,NA
TRBJ2-7,NA,few,TRBV7-9,CASSSSMEAGNEQYF,TGTGCCAGCAGCTCCTCCATGGAGGCGGGGAACGAGCAGTACTTC
TRBJ2-7,NA,NA,TRBV30,CAWSVGGSTGEQYF,TGTGCCTGGAGTGTAGGGGGGTCTACTGGGGAGCAGTACTTC
TRBJ2-7,NA,NA,TRBV21-1,CATGTGVVQQYF,TGTGCCACCGGGACAGGGGTAGTTCAGCAGTACTTC
TRBJ1-1,NA,few,TRBV6-2/TRBV6-3,CASSYGQKNTEAFF,TGTGCCAGCAGTTATGGACAGAAGAACACTGAAGCTTTCTTT